This section outlines one T cell receptor (beta chain) sequence together with its context. It has no known antigen specificity. Sequence at one end of the junction differs from germline and may be a read error. These data belong to a study of T cells after posttransplantation cyclophosphamide (dated by TCRdb to the mid-2010s). With respect to the entire study: T cell repertoire reconstitution was tracked by TRB sequencing after myeloablative bone marrow transplantation in which posttransplantation cyclophosphamide was used as GVHD prophylaxis. Antigen receptor sequencing covered samples from 30 to 45 PTCy-treated patients and 16 of their related bone marrow donors. Blood from every one of the roughly 35 PTCy patients who had 1-year posttransplant specimens underwent TRB sequencing. TRB sequencing was also done on up to about 3 additional blood samples from 2 to 5.2 years after transplant in 3 patients, and on pretransplant blood from several patients. TRA and TRB clonality were tightly correlated in 10 or so samples, so subsequent TCR analyses focused on TRB only. Public TRB sequences were checked against a database of over 3,000 sequences associated with responses to pathogens, tumor antigens, self-antigens and alloantigens. Study-wide findings and limitations: Across approximately 41 patients, TRB clonality was highly associated with recipient CMV seropositivity and CMV reactivation, and PTCy diversity was similar to diversity in CNI/methotrexate controls. The TRB repertoires of T cells infiltrating skin or the GI tract showed only limited overlap with the TRB repertoires found in blood. Donor-recipient similarity was low at 1-2 months but rose over the first year, and later blood repertoires were often dominated by donor CD8+ memory clones.

According to the germline V gene (reference sequence), CDR1 reads SSHAT and CDR2 reads FNYEAQ. Measured from the cysteine to the phenylalanine, the CDR3 is 18 residues long. The DNA shown is the 54-base CDR3, in frame from base 1. Genomic DNA was the input for TRB sequencing, which was run either with the immunoSEQ assay at survey resolution or with the hsTCRB kit. As for how the authors treated the data: The immunoSEQ software handled the initial read processing, while the LymphoSeq R package was used for the repertoire analyses. For each TRB dataset, clonality was calculated as 1 minus normalized Shannon entropy, and the Gini coefficient was computed as well. Phenotypes of unsorted samples were inferred by mapping TRB sequences from sorted subsets of the recipient or donor onto unsorted samples of the same recipient. TCRdb re-hosts the immuneACCESS table, in-frame sequences only. Its copies lack some clones; in the studies checked, an unresolved V gene accounts for under half of them, and the cause for the rest is not known. V, J and clone size are taken as reported in that table, and D and trimming were inferred from the DNA itself. The sample has approximately 47,000 clones on record, 92% of them singletons. The ten biggest clones cover 3.1% of the sample.

Peripheral blood samples were provided by related bone marrow donors on the day of marrow donation. Peripheral blood and bone marrow mononuclear cells were isolated by Ficoll-Hypaque density centrifugation and cryopreserved. Recombination linked TRBV7-7 to TRBJ2-2; 11 of the junction bases match TRBD2. Sequenced material: PBMCs. This receptor was obtained from a woman aged 50 to 60 in good health and a related stem cell transplant donor. The CDR3 protein sequence reads: CASSFHPSGRLGTGELFF. The DNA sequence follows: TGTGCTAGCAGCTTCCATCCTAGCGGGAGGTTGGGCACCGGGGAGCTGTTTTTT.